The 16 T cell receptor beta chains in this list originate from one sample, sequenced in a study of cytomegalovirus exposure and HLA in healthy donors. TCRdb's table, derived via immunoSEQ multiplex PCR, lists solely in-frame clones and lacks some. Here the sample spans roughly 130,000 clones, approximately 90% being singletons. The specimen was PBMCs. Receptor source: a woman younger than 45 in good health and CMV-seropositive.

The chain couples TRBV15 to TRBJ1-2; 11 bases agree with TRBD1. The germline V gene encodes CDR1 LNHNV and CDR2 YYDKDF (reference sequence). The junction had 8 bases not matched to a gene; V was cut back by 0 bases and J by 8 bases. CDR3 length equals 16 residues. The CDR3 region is CATSRDGTGGRWGYTF. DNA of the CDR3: TGTGCCACCAGCAGAGATGGGACAGGGGGAAGATGGGGCTACACCTTC.

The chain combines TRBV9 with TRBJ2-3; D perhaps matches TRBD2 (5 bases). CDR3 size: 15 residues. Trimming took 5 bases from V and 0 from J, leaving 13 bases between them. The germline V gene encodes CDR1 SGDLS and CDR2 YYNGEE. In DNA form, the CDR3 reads TGTGCCAGCAGTGCCCAGGACTGGAGCACAGATACGCAGTATTTT. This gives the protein CASSAQDWSTDTQYF.

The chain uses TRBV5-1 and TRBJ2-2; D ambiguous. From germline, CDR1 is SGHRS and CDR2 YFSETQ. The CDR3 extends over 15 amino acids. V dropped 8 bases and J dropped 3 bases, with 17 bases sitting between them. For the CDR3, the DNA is TGCGCCAGTCGTCGATGGGCGACGGACACCGGGGAGCTGTTTTTT. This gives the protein CASRRWATDTGELFF.

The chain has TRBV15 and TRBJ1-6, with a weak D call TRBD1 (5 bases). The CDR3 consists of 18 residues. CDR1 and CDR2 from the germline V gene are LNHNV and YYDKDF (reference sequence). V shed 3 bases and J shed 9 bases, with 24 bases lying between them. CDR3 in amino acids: CATSSEIPGHTGGSPLHF. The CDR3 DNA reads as TGTGCCACCAGCAGCGAGATCCCAGGACATACCGGTGGTTCACCCCTCCACTTT.

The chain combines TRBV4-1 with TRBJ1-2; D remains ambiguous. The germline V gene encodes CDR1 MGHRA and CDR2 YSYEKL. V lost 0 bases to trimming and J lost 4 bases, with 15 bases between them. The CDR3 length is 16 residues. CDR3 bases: TGCGCCAGCAGCCAAGAAAACAGTCCTTCCGGCTATGGCTACACCTTC. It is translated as CASSQENSPSGYGYTF.

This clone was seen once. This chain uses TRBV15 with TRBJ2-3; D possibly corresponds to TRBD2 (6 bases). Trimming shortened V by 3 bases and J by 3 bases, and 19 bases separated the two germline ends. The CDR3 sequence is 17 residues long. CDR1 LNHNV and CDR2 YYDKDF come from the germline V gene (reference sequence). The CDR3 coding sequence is TGTGCCACCAGCAGTCCCGGGGCGGGGATTCGAACAGATACGCAGTATTTT. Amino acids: CATSSPGAGIRTDTQYF.

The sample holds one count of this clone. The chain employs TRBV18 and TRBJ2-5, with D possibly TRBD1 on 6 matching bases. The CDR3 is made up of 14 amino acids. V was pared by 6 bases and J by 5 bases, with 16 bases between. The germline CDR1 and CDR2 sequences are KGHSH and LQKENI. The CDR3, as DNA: TGTGCCAGCTCCCAACAGGGTCCTAGGGAGACCCAGTACTTC. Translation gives CASSQQGPRETQYF.

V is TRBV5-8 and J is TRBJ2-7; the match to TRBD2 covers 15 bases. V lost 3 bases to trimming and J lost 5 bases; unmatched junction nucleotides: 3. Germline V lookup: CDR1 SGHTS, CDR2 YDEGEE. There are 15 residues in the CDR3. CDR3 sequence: CASSSGLAGGNEQYF. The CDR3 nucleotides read TGTGCCAGCAGCTCGGGACTAGCGGGAGGTAACGAGCAGTACTTC.

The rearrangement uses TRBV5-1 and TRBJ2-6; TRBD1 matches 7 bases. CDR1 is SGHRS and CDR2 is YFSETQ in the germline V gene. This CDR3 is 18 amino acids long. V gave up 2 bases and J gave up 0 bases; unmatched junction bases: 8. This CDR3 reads CASSFGDSFFSGANVLTF. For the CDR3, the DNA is TGCGCCAGCAGCTTCGGGGACAGTTTCTTCTCTGGGGCCAACGTCCTGACTTTC.

The CDR3 is CASSYTGEGNQPQHF. DNA for the CDR3: TGTGCCAGCAGTTATACAGGAGAAGGCAATCAGCCCCAGCATTTT. V gene TRBV27 combines with J gene TRBJ1-5; perhaps TRBD1 as D (5 bases). Trimming pared 4 bases from V and 2 bases from J, leaving 12 bases between. The CDR3 length is 15 residues. Germline assignment: CDR1 MNHEY and CDR2 SMNVEV (reference sequence).

Written as DNA, the CDR3 is TGTGCCAGCGGGGGAGGAAACTATGGCTACACCTTC. It codes for CASGGGNYGYTF. V usage is TRBV2 and J usage is TRBJ1-2; possible D gene TRBD1, 5 bases. Germline V CDR1 and CDR2: SNHLY, FYNNEI. V gave up 8 bases and J gave up 2 bases, with 9 bases separating them. This CDR3 region has 12 residues.

The CDR3 loop is CASSLALAAGYGYTF. The CDR3 region has the DNA TGTGCCAGCAGCTTGGCCCTCGCGGCTGGTTATGGCTACACCTTC. The chain uses TRBV5-5 and TRBJ1-2, with no clear D. V was shortened by 0 bases and J by 5 bases, with 14 bases between the two germline ends. CDR3 size: 15 residues. The germline V gene encodes CDR1 SGHKS and CDR2 YYEKEE (reference sequence).

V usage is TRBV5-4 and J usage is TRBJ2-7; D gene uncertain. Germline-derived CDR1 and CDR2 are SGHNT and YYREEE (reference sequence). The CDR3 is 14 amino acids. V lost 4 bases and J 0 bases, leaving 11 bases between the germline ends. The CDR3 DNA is TGTGCCAGCAGCGTTATCGGTAACTCCTACGAGCAGTACTTC. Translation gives CASSVIGNSYEQYF.

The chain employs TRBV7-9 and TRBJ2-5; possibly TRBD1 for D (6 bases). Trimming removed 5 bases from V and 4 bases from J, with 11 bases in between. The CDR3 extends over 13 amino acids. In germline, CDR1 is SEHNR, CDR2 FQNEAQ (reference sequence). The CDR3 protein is CASSLGHPETQYF. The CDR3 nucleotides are TGTGCCAGCAGCCTGGGACATCCAGAGACCCAGTACTTC.

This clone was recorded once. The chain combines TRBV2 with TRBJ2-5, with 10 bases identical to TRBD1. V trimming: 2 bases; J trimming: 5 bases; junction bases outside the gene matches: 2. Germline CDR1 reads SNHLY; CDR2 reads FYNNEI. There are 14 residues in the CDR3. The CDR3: CASSEMDRGETQYF. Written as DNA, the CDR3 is TGTGCCAGCAGTGAAATGGACAGGGGGGAGACCCAGTACTTC.

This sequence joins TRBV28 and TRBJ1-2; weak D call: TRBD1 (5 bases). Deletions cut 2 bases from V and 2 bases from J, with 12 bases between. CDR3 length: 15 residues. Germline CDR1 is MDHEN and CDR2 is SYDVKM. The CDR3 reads CASSLGAGSNYGYTF. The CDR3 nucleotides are TGTGCCAGCAGTTTAGGGGCAGGGTCCAACTATGGCTACACCTTC.